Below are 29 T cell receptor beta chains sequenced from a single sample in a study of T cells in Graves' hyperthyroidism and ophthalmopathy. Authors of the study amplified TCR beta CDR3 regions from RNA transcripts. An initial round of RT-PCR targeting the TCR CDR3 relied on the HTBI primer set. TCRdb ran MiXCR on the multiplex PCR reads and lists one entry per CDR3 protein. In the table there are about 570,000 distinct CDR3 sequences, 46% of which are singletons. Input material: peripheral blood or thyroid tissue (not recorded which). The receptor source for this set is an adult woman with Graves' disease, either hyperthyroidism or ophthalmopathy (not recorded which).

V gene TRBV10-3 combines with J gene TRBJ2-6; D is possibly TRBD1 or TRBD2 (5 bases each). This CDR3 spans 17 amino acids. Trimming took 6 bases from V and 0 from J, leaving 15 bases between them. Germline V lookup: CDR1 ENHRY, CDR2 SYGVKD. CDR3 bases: TGTGCCATCAGGGGGAGTGTGGGGACCTCTGGGGCCAACGTCCTGACTTTC. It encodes CAIRGSVGTSGANVLTF.

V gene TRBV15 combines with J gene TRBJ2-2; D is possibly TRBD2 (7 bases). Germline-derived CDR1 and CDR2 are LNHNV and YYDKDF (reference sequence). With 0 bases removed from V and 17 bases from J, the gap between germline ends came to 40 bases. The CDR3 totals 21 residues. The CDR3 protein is CATSRDPPWIGGAGETVAGFF. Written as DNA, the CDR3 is TGTGCCACCAGCAGAGATCCGCCCTGGATAGGGGGGGCAGGGGAGACCGTGGCAGGTTTTTTT.

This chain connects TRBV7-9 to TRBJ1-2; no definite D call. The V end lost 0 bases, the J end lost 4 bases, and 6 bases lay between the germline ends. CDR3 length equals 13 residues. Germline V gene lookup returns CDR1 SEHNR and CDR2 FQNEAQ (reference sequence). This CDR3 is CASSLAIPYGYTF. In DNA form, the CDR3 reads TGTGCCAGCAGCTTAGCGATCCCCTATGGCTACACCTTC.

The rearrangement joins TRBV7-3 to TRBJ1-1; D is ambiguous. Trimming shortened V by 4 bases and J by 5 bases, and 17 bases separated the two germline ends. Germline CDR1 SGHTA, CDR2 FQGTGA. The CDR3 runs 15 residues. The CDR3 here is CASSSRLAGKTEAFF. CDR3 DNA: TGTGCCAGCAGCTCCCGACTAGCGGGCAAGACTGAAGCTTTCTTT.

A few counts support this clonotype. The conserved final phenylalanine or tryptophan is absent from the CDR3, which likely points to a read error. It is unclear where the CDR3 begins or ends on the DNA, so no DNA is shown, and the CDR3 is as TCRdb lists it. CDR3 sequence: CASSDGTS. The chain uses TRBV9 and TRBJ2-7; TRBD2, the table's D call, lacks a check against the DNA. Germline-derived CDR1 and CDR2 are SGDLS and YYNGEE. The CDR3 region is 8 residues in length, termini included.

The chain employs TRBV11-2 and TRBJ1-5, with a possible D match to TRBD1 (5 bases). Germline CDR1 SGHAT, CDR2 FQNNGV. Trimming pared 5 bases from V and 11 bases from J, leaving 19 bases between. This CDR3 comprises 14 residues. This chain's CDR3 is CASSPGTSQETQHF. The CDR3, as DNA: TGTGCCAGCAGCCCGGGGACTTCCCAAGAGACCCAGCATTTT.

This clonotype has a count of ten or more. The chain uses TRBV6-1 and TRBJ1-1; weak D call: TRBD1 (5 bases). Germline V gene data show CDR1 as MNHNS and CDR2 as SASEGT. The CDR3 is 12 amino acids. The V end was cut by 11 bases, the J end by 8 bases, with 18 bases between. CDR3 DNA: TGTGCCGGGAGGGATCCGCCAGGGGAAGCTTTCTTT. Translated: CAGRDPPGEAFF.

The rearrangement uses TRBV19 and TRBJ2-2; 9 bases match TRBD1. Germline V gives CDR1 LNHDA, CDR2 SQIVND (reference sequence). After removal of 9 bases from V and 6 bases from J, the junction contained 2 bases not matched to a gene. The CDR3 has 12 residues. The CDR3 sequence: CASGQGSGELFF. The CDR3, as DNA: TGTGCCAGCGGACAGGGGTCCGGGGAGCTGTTTTTT.

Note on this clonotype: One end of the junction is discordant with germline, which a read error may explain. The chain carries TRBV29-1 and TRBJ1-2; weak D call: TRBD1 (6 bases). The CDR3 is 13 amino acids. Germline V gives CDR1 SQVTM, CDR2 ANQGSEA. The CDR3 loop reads CSAEGDTDYGYTF. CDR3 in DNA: TGCAGCGCTGAAGGGGACACCGACTATGGCTACACCTTC.

The CDR3 here is CASGTLEKLFF. The CDR3 DNA sequence: TGTGCCAGCGGGACGCTCGAAAAACTGTTTTTT. V usage is TRBV2 and J usage is TRBJ1-4, with a possible D match to TRBD1 (5 bases). Germline loops: CDR1 SNHLY, CDR2 FYNNEI. V was pared by 8 bases and J by 8 bases, with 9 bases between. This CDR3 is 11 amino acids long.

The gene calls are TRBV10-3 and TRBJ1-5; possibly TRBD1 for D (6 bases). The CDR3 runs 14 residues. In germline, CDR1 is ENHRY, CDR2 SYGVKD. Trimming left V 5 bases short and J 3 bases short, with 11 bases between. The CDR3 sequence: CAISSGQHNQPQHF. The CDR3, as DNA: TGTGCCATCAGTTCCGGACAGCACAATCAGCCCCAGCATTTT.

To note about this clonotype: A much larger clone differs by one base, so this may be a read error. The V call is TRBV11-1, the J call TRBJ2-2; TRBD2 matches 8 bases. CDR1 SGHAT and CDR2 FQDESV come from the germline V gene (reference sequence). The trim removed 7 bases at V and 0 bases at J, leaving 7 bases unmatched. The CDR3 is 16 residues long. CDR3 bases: TGTGCCAGCATCCCTAGGACTAGCCCGAACACCGGGGAGCTGTTTTTT. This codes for CASIPRTSPNTGELFF.

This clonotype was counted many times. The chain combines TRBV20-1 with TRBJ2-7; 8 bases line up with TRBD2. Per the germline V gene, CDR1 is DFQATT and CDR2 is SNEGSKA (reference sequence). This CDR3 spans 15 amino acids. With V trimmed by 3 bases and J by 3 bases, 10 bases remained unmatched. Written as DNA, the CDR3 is TGCAGTGCTAGTGGTCGGGAGCGGGGGTTCTACGAGCAGTACTTC. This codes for CSASGRERGFYEQYF.

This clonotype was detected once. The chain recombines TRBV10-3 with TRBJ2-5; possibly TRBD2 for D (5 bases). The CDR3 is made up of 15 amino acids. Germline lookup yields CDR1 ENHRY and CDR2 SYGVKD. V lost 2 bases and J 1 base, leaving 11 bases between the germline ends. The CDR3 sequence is CAISEEGGIQETQYF. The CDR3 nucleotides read TGTGCCATCAGTGAGGAGGGCGGTATCCAAGAGACCCAGTACTTC.

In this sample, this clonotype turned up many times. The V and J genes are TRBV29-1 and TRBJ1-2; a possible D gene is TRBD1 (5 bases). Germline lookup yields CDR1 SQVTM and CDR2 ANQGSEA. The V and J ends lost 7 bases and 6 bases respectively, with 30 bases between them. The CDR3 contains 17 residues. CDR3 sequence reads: CSAHLWGRDLTVDGYTF. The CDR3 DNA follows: TGCAGCGCACACCTATGGGGCAGGGACCTGACCGTTGATGGCTACACCTTC. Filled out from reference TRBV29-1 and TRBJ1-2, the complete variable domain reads SAVISQKPSRDICQRGTSLTIQCQVDSQVTMMFWYRQQPGQSLTLIATANQGSEATYESGFVIDKFPISRPNLTFSTLTVSNMSPEDSSIYLCSAHLWGRDLTVDGYTFGSGTRLTVV.

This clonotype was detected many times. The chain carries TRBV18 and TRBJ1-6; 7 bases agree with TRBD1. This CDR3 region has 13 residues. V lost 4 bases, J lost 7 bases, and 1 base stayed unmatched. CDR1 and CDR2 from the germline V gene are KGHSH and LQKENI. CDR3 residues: CASSRGQNSPLHF. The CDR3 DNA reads TGTGCCAGCTCACGGGGACAGAATTCACCCCTCCACTTT. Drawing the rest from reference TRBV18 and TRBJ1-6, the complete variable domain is NAGVMQNPRHLVRRRGQEARLRCSPMKGHSHVYWYRQLPEEGLKFMVYLQKENIIDESGMPKERFSAEFPKEGPSILRIQQVVRGDSAAYFCASSRGQNSPLHFGNGTRLTVT.

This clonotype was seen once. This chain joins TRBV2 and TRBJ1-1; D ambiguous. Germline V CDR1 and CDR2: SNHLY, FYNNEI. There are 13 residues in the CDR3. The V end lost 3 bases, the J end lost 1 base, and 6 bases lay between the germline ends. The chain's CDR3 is CASSDVGNTEAFF. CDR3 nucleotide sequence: TGTGCCAGCAGTGATGTCGGGAACACTGAAGCTTTCTTT.

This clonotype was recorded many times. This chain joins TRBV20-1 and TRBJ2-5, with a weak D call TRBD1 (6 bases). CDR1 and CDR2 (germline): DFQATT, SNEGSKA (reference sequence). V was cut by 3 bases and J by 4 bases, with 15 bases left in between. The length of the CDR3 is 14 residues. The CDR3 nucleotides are TGCAGTGCTAGTAGCTTACAGGGATTAGAGACCCAGTACTTC. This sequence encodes CSASSLQGLETQYF.

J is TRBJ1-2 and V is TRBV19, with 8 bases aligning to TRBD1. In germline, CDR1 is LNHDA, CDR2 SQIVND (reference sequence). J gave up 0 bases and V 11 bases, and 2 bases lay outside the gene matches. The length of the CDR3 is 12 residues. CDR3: CARTGSNYGYTF. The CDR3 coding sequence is TGTGCCCGGACAGGGTCTAACTATGGCTACACCTTC.

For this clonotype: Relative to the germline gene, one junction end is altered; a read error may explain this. CDR3 sequence: CASSQEDSLEAFF. The DNA of the CDR3 is TGCGCCAGCAGCCAAGAGGACAGCCTTGAAGCTTTCTTT. The chain employs TRBV11-2 and TRBJ1-1, with a possible D match to TRBD1 (6 bases). The CDR3 extends over 13 amino acids. Germline V gene data show CDR1 as SGHAT and CDR2 as FQNNGV.

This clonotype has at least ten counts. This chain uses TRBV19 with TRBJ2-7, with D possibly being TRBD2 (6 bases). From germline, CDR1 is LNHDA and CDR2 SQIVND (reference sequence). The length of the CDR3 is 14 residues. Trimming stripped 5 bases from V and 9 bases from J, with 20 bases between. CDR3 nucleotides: TGTGCCAGTAGTTCGGACCCTGGAGAGGAGGGGCAGTACTTC. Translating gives CASSSDPGEEGQYF. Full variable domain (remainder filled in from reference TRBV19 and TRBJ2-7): DGGITQSPKYLFRKEGQNVTLSCEQNLNHDAMYWYRQDPGQGLRLIYYSQIVNDFQKGDIAEGYSVSREKKESFPLTVTSAQKNPTAFYLCASSSDPGEEGQYFGPGTRLTVT.

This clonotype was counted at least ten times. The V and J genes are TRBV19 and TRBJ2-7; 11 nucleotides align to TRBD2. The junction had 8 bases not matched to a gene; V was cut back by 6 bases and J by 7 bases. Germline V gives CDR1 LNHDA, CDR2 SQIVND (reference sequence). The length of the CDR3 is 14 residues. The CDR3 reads CASSILAGVGEQYF. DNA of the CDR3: TGTGCCAGTAGCATACTAGCGGGAGTGGGAGAGCAGTACTTC.

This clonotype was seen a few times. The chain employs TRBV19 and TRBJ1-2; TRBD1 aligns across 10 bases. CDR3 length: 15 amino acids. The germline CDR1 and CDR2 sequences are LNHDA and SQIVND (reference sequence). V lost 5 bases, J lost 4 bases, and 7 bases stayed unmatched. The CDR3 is CASSSTGTGVYGYTF. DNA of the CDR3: TGTGCCAGTAGTTCTACCGGGACAGGGGTCTATGGCTACACCTTC.

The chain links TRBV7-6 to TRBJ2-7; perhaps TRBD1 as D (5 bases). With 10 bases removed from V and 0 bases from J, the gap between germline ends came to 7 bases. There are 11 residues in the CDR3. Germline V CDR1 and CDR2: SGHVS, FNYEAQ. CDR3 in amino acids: CANRYSYEQYF. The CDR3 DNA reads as TGTGCCAACAGGTACTCCTACGAGCAGTACTTC. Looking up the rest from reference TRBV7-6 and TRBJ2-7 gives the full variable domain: GAGVSQSPRYKVTKRGQDVALRCDPISGHVSLYWYRQALGQGPEFLTYFNYEAQQDKSGLPNDRFSAERPEGSISTLTIQRTEQRDSAMYRCANRYSYEQYFGPGTRLTVT.

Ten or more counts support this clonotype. The CDR3 sequence is CSARDSTSGDQETQYF. In nucleotides, the CDR3 is TGCAGTGCTAGAGATTCCACTAGCGGGGACCAAGAGACCCAGTACTTC. V is TRBV20-1 and J is TRBJ2-5, with TRBD2 matching 10 bases. The CDR3 extends over 16 amino acids. Trimming at V came to 0 bases and at J to 0 bases, leaving 4 bases not matched to a gene. From germline, CDR1 is DFQATT and CDR2 SNEGSKA (reference sequence).

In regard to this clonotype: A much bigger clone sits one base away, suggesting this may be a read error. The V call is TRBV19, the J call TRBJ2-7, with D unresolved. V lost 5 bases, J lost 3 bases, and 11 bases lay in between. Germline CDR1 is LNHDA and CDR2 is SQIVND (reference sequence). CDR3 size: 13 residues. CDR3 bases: TGTGCCAGTAGTGCCGTTTTAAGCTACGAGCAGTACTTC. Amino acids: CASSAVLSYEQYF.

The CDR3 DNA is TGCAGTGCCCAGCAGGGGCTTGGCTACACCTTC. Its protein is CSAQQGLGYTF. The chain links TRBV20-1 to TRBJ1-2; D perhaps matches TRBD1 (6 bases). Germline V gene lookup returns CDR1 DFQATT and CDR2 SNEGSKA (reference sequence). Trimming removed 6 bases from V and 7 bases from J, with 12 bases in between. The CDR3 is 11 amino acids.

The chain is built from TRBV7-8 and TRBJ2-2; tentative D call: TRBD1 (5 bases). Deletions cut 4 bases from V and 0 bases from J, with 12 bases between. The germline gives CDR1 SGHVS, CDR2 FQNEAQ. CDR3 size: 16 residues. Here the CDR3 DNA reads TGTGCCAGCAGCTACCGAAGGGGCGCGAACACCGGGGAGCTGTTTTTT. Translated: CASSYRRGANTGELFF.

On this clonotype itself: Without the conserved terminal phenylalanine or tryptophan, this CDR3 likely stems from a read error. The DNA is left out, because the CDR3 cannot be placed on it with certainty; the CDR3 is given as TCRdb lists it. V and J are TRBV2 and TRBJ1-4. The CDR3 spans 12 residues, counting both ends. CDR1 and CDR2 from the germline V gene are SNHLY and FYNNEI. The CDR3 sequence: CASSEGETLAGG.